This T cell receptor (beta chain) was sequenced for a study of T-cell reconstitution after alpha-beta-depleted transplantation in children. Study-wide points: The origin of high day-60 TCRbeta diversity in some patients lay in surviving recipient T cells and thymic progenitors. In patients about two months after transplant, alpha-beta T cells reportedly arose from several hundred expanded graft clones. When one year had passed after transplant, most T-cell counts and diversity came from newly produced T cells.

Unique molecular identifiers were built into the TCRbeta library. TCRdb fed the PCR reads into MiXCR, producing one record per CDR3 protein. The sample lists over 150,000 distinct CDR3 sequences, approximately 7% seen once, with less than 7% in the top ten. This clonotype was seen ten or more times. Its antigen is unknown. The CDR3 length is 13 residues. In germline, CDR1 is ENHRY, CDR2 SYGVKD. V gave up 6 bases and J gave up 1 base, with 9 bases separating them. This chain connects TRBV10-3 to TRBJ1-1; the D is unclear. The sequencing used PBMCs, collected before TCRalphabeta/CD19-depleted stem cell transplant. The clonotype comes from a boy aged 2 to 10 with acute lymphoblastic leukemia, due to receive a stem cell transplant. DNA for the CDR3: TGTGCCATCAGCGATAGAGAGAACACTGAAGCTTTCTTT. Amino acid sequence: CAISDRENTEAFF.